This TCR beta chain was profiled in a study of PD-L1 blockade in urothelial cancer. Stated time point: pretreatment peripheral blood. Germline assignment: CDR1 SQVTM and CDR2 ANQGSEA. The CDR3 is 12 amino acids. Unmatched junction bases numbered 3, after V lost 4 bases and J lost 6 bases. TCRdb's table, derived via immunoSEQ multiplex PCR, lists solely in-frame clones and lacks some. The sample has about 55,000 clones, about 80% seen once; the top ten hold 1% to 1.5%. This clonotype was sampled from a middle-aged man with urothelial cancer. The input for sequencing was PBMCs, taken around atezolizumab (anti-PD-L1) treatment. The genes are TRBV29-1 and TRBJ2-1; 7 positions agree with TRBD2. CDR3 nucleotides: TGCAGCGTTGGACTAGCACCCAATGAGCAGTTCTTC. Its translation is CSVGLAPNEQFF.